A single sample gave rise to the 27 T cell receptor beta chains below, sequenced in a study of blood T cell repertoires in COVID-19. The data were produced by immunoSEQ multiplex PCR, yet TCRdb's version contains in-frame clones alone and is incomplete. The sample consists of about 73,000 clones, around four fifths of them appearing once. Sequencing was carried out using peripheral blood. All receptors come from a woman aged 55-75 years with acute or convalescent COVID-19.

V and J are TRBV2 and TRBJ2-6; 11 positions match TRBD1. The junction had 8 bases not matched to a gene; V was cut back by 8 bases and J by 2 bases. CDR1 is SNHLY and CDR2 is FYNNEI in the germline V gene. This CDR3 contains 17 residues. For the CDR3, the DNA is TGTGCCAGCCGCAGACCGGGACAGGGGGCTGGGGCCAACGTCCTGACTTTC. This codes for CASRRPGQGAGANVLTF.

The chain has TRBV6-5 and TRBJ2-5; D is possibly TRBD2 (6 bases). The germline V gene encodes CDR1 MNHEY and CDR2 SVGAGI. The CDR3 sequence is 15 residues long. V was trimmed by 8 bases and J by 0 bases, leaving 16 bases between them. The CDR3 DNA follows: TGTGCCAGCCGGATGCAGGGAGGTTACCAAGAGACCCAGTACTTC. Translating it yields CASRMQGGYQETQYF.

The V gene is TRBV2, the J gene TRBJ2-1; 9 nucleotides match TRBD1. This CDR3 is 14 amino acids long. V lost 6 bases to trimming and J lost 5 bases; unmatched junction nucleotides: 5. Germline V lookup: CDR1 SNHLY, CDR2 FYNNEI. DNA for the CDR3: TGTGCCAGCAGCCCCCGGGACAGGGACAATGAGCAGTTCTTC. This translates into CASSPRDRDNEQFF.

V and J are TRBV19 and TRBJ2-5, with 10 bases fitting TRBD2. V shed 2 bases, J shed 5 bases, and the junction held 8 bases outside the gene matches. The CDR3 has 16 amino acids. Germline V gives CDR1 LNHDA, CDR2 SQIVND (reference sequence). The CDR3 loop is CASSITSGVHRETQYF. CDR3 DNA sequence: TGTGCCAGTAGTATAACTAGCGGGGTTCACCGGGAGACCCAGTACTTC.

The rearrangement joins TRBV5-3 to TRBJ2-7; possible D gene TRBD1, 6 bases. TRBV5-3 is labeled an ORF, and its function is uncertain. V was pared by 4 bases and J by 0 bases, with 14 bases between. The CDR3 totals 15 residues. As DNA, the CDR3 is TGTGCCAGAAGCGACGACAGGTTACTCTCCTACGAGCAGTACTTC. This sequence encodes CARSDDRLLSYEQYF.

The rearrangement links TRBV9 to TRBJ2-1; 13 bases fit TRBD2. This CDR3 spans 17 amino acids. Germline trimming cut 1 base from V and 2 bases from J; bases unmatched to any gene: 3. Germline CDR1 reads SGDLS; CDR2 reads YYNGEE. The CDR3: CASSVSGLAGTYNEQFF. As DNA, the CDR3 is TGTGCCAGCAGCGTATCGGGACTAGCGGGAACCTACAATGAGCAGTTCTTC.

This clone was picked up a small number of times. The J gene is TRBJ2-7, the V gene TRBV28, with D tentatively TRBD2 (6 bases). CDR1 and CDR2 (germline): MDHEN, SYDVKM. Trimming took off 5 bases at V and 2 bases at J, with 16 bases between the two ends. The CDR3 length is 15 residues. The CDR3 DNA sequence: TGTGCCAGCAGTGTATCCACCGGGAGCCCCTACGAGCAGTACTTC. Translation gives CASSVSTGSPYEQYF.

The chain uses TRBV2 and TRBJ1-6; 7 bases are a match to TRBD1. The CDR3 runs 15 residues. J was trimmed by 5 bases and V by 6 bases; bases with no gene match: 7. CDR1 is SNHLY and CDR2 is FYNNEI in the germline V gene. As DNA, the CDR3 is TGTGCCAGCAGAAGACAGGGAAATAATAATTCACCCCTCCACTTT. Protein sequence: CASRRQGNNNSPLHF.

This chain uses TRBV29-1 with TRBJ1-4; 11 bases fit TRBD1. There are 15 residues in the CDR3. Germline V gene data show CDR1 as SQVTM and CDR2 as ANQGSEA. V dropped 6 bases and J dropped 2; count of bases not matched to a gene: 5. The CDR3 nucleotides read TGCAGCGTAGGGGACAGGGGGGTTACTAATGAAAAACTGTTTTTT. Amino acid sequence: CSVGDRGVTNEKLFF.

The chain employs TRBV5-1 and TRBJ2-7; the match to TRBD2 covers 10 bases. Per the germline V gene, CDR1 is SGHRS and CDR2 is YFSETQ. This CDR3 region has 15 residues. Losses at the gene ends were 6 bases for V and 2 bases for J; bases not matched to a gene: 8. CDR3 in DNA: TGCGCCAGCAATATTCTAGCGGGAGAGGCCTACGAGCAGTACTTC. It yields the protein CASNILAGEAYEQYF.

The chain uses TRBV5-4 and TRBJ1-1; TRBD1 aligns across 9 bases. The CDR3 has 16 amino acids. With 3 bases clipped from V and 6 bases from J, the junction kept 12 bases outside the gene matches. Germline lookup yields CDR1 SGHNT and CDR2 YYREEE (reference sequence). The CDR3 loop reads CASSSQGAPLGAEAFF. CDR3 nucleotide sequence: TGTGCCAGCAGCTCACAGGGGGCACCCCTTGGCGCTGAAGCTTTCTTT.

The rearrangement links TRBV19 to TRBJ2-2; TRBD1 agrees at 7 bases. There are 13 residues in the CDR3. V lost 6 bases to trimming and J lost 8 bases; unmatched junction nucleotides: 6. The V gene's germline CDR1 is LNHDA and CDR2 SQIVND (reference sequence). This CDR3 reads CASSRDRAGELFF. CDR3 bases: TGTGCCAGTAGCCGCGACAGGGCGGGGGAGCTGTTTTTT.

In its sample, this clone was seen once. The chain combines TRBV20-1 with TRBJ2-3, with 8 nucleotides matching TRBD2. The CDR3 sequence is 15 residues long. The ends lost 3 bases at V and 0 bases at J; junction bases unmatched: 5. Germline values: CDR1 DFQATT, CDR2 SNEGSKA (reference sequence). The CDR3 sequence is CSASSASGSTDTQYF. In DNA form, the CDR3 reads TGCAGTGCTAGTTCTGCTAGCGGGAGCACAGATACGCAGTATTTT.

This clone has only a few counts. The chain is built from TRBV19 and TRBJ2-1, with a weak D call TRBD1 (6 bases). CDR3 length: 18 residues. The V end was cut by 8 bases, the J end by 0 bases, with 23 bases between. Germline CDR1 and CDR2: LNHDA and SQIVND (reference sequence). CDR3 bases: TGTGCCAGTGGAAACACAGGGTCGGGCCTTAGCTCCTACAATGAGCAGTTCTTC. Translating gives CASGNTGSGLSSYNEQFF.

The sample holds one count of this clone. V usage is TRBV7-9 and J usage is TRBJ1-1, with D hard to call. The CDR3 has 11 amino acids. Trimming removed 5 bases at V and 2 bases at J, with 3 bases between. Germline values: CDR1 SEHNR, CDR2 FQNEAQ (reference sequence). The CDR3 sequence is CASSQNTEAFF. In DNA, the CDR3 is TGTGCCAGCAGCCAAAACACTGAAGCTTTCTTT.

The J gene is TRBJ2-1, the V gene TRBV28; 10 bases agree with TRBD2. The CDR3 is made up of 13 amino acids. V was clipped by 9 bases and J by 7 bases; unmatched bases: 6. Germline V lookup: CDR1 MDHEN, CDR2 SYDVKM. The CDR3 DNA reads as TGTGCCAGTGGACTAGCGGAGATAAATGAGCAGTTCTTC. Its translation: CASGLAEINEQFF.

The chain combines TRBV4-2 with TRBJ2-5; 10 positions agree with TRBD2. V was clipped by 0 bases and J by 2 bases; unmatched bases: 0. This CDR3 contains 15 residues. CDR1 and CDR2 from the germline V gene are LGHNA and YNFKEQ. CDR3 residues: CASSQETSGQETQYF. The CDR3 DNA sequence: TGTGCCAGCAGCCAAGAGACTAGCGGGCAAGAGACCCAGTACTTC.

The chain combines TRBV6-5 with TRBJ1-2; 10 positions match TRBD1. The CDR3 is made up of 16 amino acids. Per the germline V gene, CDR1 is MNHEY and CDR2 is SVGAGI. V was pared by 2 bases and J by 4 bases, with 7 bases of the junction left unmatched. The CDR3 sequence: CASSYLTGGKSYGYTF. CDR3 coding DNA: TGTGCCAGCAGTTACCTGACAGGGGGCAAGAGCTATGGCTACACCTTC.

This rearrangement joins TRBV12-3 or TRBV12-4 to TRBJ1-1, with a possible D match to TRBD1 (5 bases). V was clipped by 7 bases and J by 6 bases, with 15 bases between them. The CDR3 contains 13 residues. The CDR3 coding sequence is TGTGCCAGCACCACCGGGGGAAGGCCTGAAGCTTTCTTT. Residues: CASTTGGRPEAFF.

The V gene is TRBV27, the J gene TRBJ1-2; D not certain. The CDR3 is 14 amino acids. Trimming removed 0 bases at V and 4 bases at J, with 9 bases between. Germline V gene sequence: CDR1 MNHEY, CDR2 SMNVEV (reference sequence). The CDR3 DNA reads TGTGCCAGCAGTTTATCGAGGCCGAGCTATGGCTACACCTTC. As protein: CASSLSRPSYGYTF.

The chain joins TRBV28 to TRBJ2-7, with 9 bases identical to TRBD1. V lost 3 bases and J lost 2; bases outside the gene matches: 2. The CDR3 totals 14 residues. Germline V lookup: CDR1 MDHEN, CDR2 SYDVKM. The CDR3 sequence is CASSFGDRAYEQYF. In DNA, the CDR3 is TGTGCCAGCAGTTTCGGGGACAGGGCCTACGAGCAGTACTTC.

The V and J genes are TRBV6-1 and TRBJ1-4, with 8 bases aligning to TRBD1. V was clipped by 3 bases and J by 6 bases; unmatched bases: 6. The CDR3 sequence is 15 residues long. In germline, CDR1 is MNHNS, CDR2 SASEGT. The CDR3: CASSDADRAHEKLFF. The CDR3 DNA reads as TGTGCCAGCAGTGACGCGGACAGGGCCCATGAAAAACTGTTTTTT.

The V call is TRBV3-1 (or the pseudogene TRBV3-2), the J call TRBJ1-4; the D gene is possibly TRBD1 (6 bases). This CDR3 contains 15 residues. From germline, CDR1 is LGHDT and CDR2 YNNKEL (reference sequence). V gave up 2 bases and J gave up 8 bases, with 15 bases separating them. CDR3 residues: CASSQMEQGKEKLFF. The CDR3, as DNA: TGTGCCAGCAGCCAAATGGAGCAGGGGAAGGAAAAACTGTTTTTT.

This chain joins TRBV29-1 and TRBJ2-7; D possibly corresponds to TRBD2 (6 bases). V lost 4 bases and J lost 5, with 21 bases in between. CDR3 length: 15 amino acids. Per the germline V gene, CDR1 is SQVTM and CDR2 is ANQGSEA. The CDR3 sequence: CSVVVIRAWRDEQYF. For the CDR3, the DNA is TGCAGCGTTGTGGTGATCCGGGCATGGAGGGACGAGCAGTACTTC.

CDR3 sequence (DNA): TGTGCCAGCAGCTCCGACGGGCCGGGGACTGAAGCTTTCTTT. This encodes CASSSDGPGTEAFF. This chain connects TRBV5-4 to TRBJ1-1; D unclear. The germline V and J ends were trimmed by 3 bases and 5 bases, with 14 bases remaining between them. The CDR3 loop spans 14 amino acids. Germline lookup yields CDR1 SGHNT and CDR2 YYREEE (reference sequence).

J is TRBJ1-2 and V is TRBV7-2; 9 bases are shared with TRBD1. The CDR3 sequence is 15 residues long. The V gene end was trimmed by 5 bases and the J gene end by 2 bases; junction bases not matched to a gene: 6. Germline loops: CDR1 SGHTA, CDR2 FQGNSA. The CDR3 here is CASSLQTGGNYGYTF. The CDR3 region has the DNA TGTGCCAGCAGCCTACAGACAGGGGGGAACTATGGCTACACCTTC.

The chain carries TRBV29-1 and TRBJ1-1; 7 bases fit TRBD1. CDR3 size: 13 residues. Germline loops: CDR1 SQVTM, CDR2 ANQGSEA. The V gene end was trimmed by 6 bases and the J gene end by 2 bases; junction bases not matched to a gene: 6. In DNA, the CDR3 is TGCAGCGTACGGACAGGAGAAAACACTGAAGCTTTCTTT. Translated: CSVRTGENTEAFF.